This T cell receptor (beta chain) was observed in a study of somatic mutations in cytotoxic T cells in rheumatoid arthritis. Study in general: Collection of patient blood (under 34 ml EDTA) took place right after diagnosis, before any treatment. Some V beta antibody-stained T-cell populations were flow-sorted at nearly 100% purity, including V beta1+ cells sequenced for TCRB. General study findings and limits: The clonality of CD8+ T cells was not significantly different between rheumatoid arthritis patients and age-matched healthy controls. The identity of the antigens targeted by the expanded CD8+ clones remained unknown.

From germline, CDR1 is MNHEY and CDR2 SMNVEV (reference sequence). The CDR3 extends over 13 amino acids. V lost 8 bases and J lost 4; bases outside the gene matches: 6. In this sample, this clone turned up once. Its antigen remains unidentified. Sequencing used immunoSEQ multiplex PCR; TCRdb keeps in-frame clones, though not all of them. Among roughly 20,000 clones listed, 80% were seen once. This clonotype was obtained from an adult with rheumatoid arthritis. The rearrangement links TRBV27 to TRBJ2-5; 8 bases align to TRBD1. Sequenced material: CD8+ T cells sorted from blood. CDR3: CASSMTGVETQYF. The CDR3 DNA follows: TGTGCCAGCTCCATGACAGGGGTAGAGACCCAGTACTTC.